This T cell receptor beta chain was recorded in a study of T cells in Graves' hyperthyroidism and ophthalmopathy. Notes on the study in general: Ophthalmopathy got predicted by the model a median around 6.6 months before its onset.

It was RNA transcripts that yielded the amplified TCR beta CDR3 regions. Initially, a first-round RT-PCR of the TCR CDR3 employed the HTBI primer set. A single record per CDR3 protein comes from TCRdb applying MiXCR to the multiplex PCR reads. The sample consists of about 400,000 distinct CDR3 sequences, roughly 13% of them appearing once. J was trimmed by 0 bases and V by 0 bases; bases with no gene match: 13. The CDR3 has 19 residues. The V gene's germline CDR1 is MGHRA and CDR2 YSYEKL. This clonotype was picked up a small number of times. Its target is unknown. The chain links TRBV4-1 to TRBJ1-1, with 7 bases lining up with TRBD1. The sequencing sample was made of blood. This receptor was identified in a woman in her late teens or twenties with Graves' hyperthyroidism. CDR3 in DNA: TGCGCCAGCAGCCAAGAGACAGGGAGGAGAGGCCCAATGAACACTGAAGCTTTCTTT. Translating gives CASSQETGRRGPMNTEAFF.